These T cell receptor beta chains were read from a single sample in a study of blood T cells in healthy people across ages. TCRdb redid the calling of the 5' RACE reads with MiXCR, one entry per CDR3 protein. The sample shows over 600,000 distinct CDR3 sequences, 35% to 50% of them seen only once. Sequencing input: blood. Receptors were obtained from a man older than 75 in good health. The CDR3 runs from the conserved cysteine through the conserved F or W. The D gene is left open where the match is weak. The size entry is marked missing in some rows and otherwise reads once, few, many or a size class.

D gene	V gene	J gene	clone size	CDR3 protein	CDR3 DNA
TRBD1	TRBV29-1	TRBJ2-6	many	CSVERDSSGANVLTF	TGCAGCGTTGAAAGGGACAGCTCTGGGGCCAACGTCCTGACTTTC
TRBD1	TRBV27	TRBJ2-2	NA	CASSPLTGTGTGELFF	TGTGCCAGCAGTCCCCTGACAGGGACGGGCACCGGGGAGCTGTTTTTT
NA	TRBV6-2/TRBV6-3	TRBJ2-3	NA	CASSWEISTDTQYF	TGTGCCAGCAGTTGGGAGATCAGCACAGATACGCAGTATTTT
NA	TRBV6-2/TRBV6-3	TRBJ2-7	few	CASSYGFSYEQYF	TGTGCCAGCAGTTACGGGTTCTCCTACGAGCAGTACTTC
NA	TRBV9	TRBJ2-6	NA	CASSVSGRGANVLTF	TGTGCCAGCAGCGTATCAGGGCGGGGGGCCAACGTCCTGACTTTC
NA	TRBV7-2	TRBJ2-2	NA	CASRPALSTGELFF	TGTGCCAGCAGACCGGCCTTGTCCACCGGGGAGCTGTTTTTT
TRBD1	TRBV10-3	TRBJ2-3	NA	CAIQGDQDTWSTDTQYF	TGTGCCATCCAGGGGGATCAAGATACCTGGAGCACAGATACGCAGTATTTT
TRBD1	TRBV29-1	TRBJ2-5	NA	CSVEPGQGTYKQYF	TGCAGCGTTGAACCGGGACAGGGCACCTACAAGCAGTACTTC
NA	TRBV25-1	TRBJ1-2	NA	CASRSTGANYGYTF	TGTGCCAGCAGATCGACAGGAGCTAACTATGGCTACACCTTC
NA	TRBV5-6	TRBJ1-1	NA	CASSLDGSAGSDTEAFF	TGTGCCAGCAGCTTGGATGGGTCGGCGGGCTCGGACACTGAAGCTTTCTTT
NA	TRBV28	TRBJ1-5	NA	CASTLKGQPQHF	TGTGCCAGCACCCTTAAGGGTCAGCCCCAGCATTTT
NA	TRBV6-5	TRBJ2-7	NA	CASSYPSLSSSYEQYF	TGTGCCAGCAGTTACCCCTCGCTGTCGAGCTCCTACGAGCAGTACTTC
NA	TRBV27	TRBJ2-7	few	CASRDSYYEQYF	TGTGCCAGCCGAGACAGCTACTACGAGCAGTACTTC
NA	TRBV12-3/TRBV12-4	TRBJ2-3	NA	CASSFRVGTDVQYF	TGTGCCAGCAGTTTCAGAGTGGGCACAGATGTGCAATATTTT
NA	TRBV5-6	TRBJ2-6	NA	CASSLAHVSGADVLTF	TGTGCCAGCAGCTTGGCCCATGTCTCTGGGGCCGACGTCCTGACTTTC
NA	TRBV10-3	TRBJ2-7	NA	CAISDVRDGSREQYF	TGTGCCATCAGTGACGTACGGGACGGTTCGAGGGAGCAGTACTTC
NA	TRBV20-1	TRBJ1-1	NA	CSATVRNTEAFF	TGCAGTGCTACCGTCCGGAACACTGAAGCTTTCTTT
NA	TRBV7-3	TRBJ1-2	NA	CASRSGEGGWDLGGYTF	TGTGCCAGCCGATCGGGAGAGGGGGGTTGGGACCTTGGTGGCTACACCTTC
TRBD2	TRBV29-1	TRBJ2-5	many	CSVATSGSSETQYF	TGCAGCGTAGCGACTAGCGGGAGTTCAGAGACCCAGTACTTC
NA	TRBV29-1	TRBJ2-1	few	CSVAGTPRNNEQFF	TGCAGCGTCGCTGGGACACCGAGAAACAATGAGCAGTTCTTC
NA	TRBV27	TRBJ2-7	NA	CASSLNGLQRAYEQYF	TGTGCCAGCAGTTTAAACGGACTCCAGCGGGCCTACGAGCAGTACTTC
TRBD1	TRBV6-2/TRBV6-3	TRBJ2-1	NA	CASSYGTGHNEQFF	TGTGCCAGCAGTTACGGGACAGGACACAATGAGCAGTTCTTC
TRBD2	TRBV6-2/TRBV6-3	TRBJ2-5	NA	CASRSGLAGGPSELNEQYF	TGTGCCAGCAGGTCGGGACTAGCGGGAGGGCCCTCTGAACTTAATGAGCAGTACTTC
NA	TRBV10-3	TRBJ2-5	NA	CAISERRGAGETQYF	TGTGCCATCAGTGAGCGACGGGGGGCCGGAGAGACCCAGTACTTC
TRBD2	TRBV29-1	TRBJ2-5	NA	CSVDVGLAGGVQETQYF	TGCAGCGTAGACGTCGGACTAGCGGGAGGGGTCCAAGAGACCCAGTACTTC
TRBD2	TRBV10-3	TRBJ2-7	many	CAISESNSGAVEDEQYF	TGTGCCATCAGTGAGTCGAACAGCGGGGCCGTTGAGGACGAGCAGTACTTC
NA	TRBV11-3	TRBJ2-7	few	CASSLDGVINEQYF	TGTGCCAGCAGCTTAGATGGGGTTATTAATGAGCAGTACTTC
TRBD1	TRBV29-1	TRBJ2-5	NA	CSAGDAGDSLNEQYF	TGCAGCGCTGGGGACGCCGGGGACAGCCTCAATGAGCAGTACTTC
NA	TRBV25-1	TRBJ2-7	NA	CASSADSKTYEQYF	TGTGCCAGCAGTGCAGACAGTAAGACCTACGAGCAGTACTTC
TRBD2	TRBV12-3/TRBV12-4	TRBJ2-1	NA	CASSQREVSYNEQFF	TGTGCCAGCAGCCAGCGGGAGGTTTCCTACAATGAGCAGTTCTTC
TRBD1	TRBV12-5	TRBJ2-3	NA	CASGFPTGGFDTDTQYF	TGCGCTAGTGGTTTCCCGACAGGGGGCTTTGACACAGATACGCAGTATTTT
NA	TRBV3-1	TRBJ2-5	few	CASSHDPGRASDLQETQYF	TGTGCCAGCAGCCACGACCCCGGTAGGGCTAGCGACCTCCAAGAGACCCAGTACTTC
TRBD2	TRBV2	TRBJ2-1	few	CASRFGTSGYSEQFF	TGTGCCAGCAGGTTCGGGACTAGCGGGTACAGTGAGCAGTTCTTC
TRBD1	TRBV29-1	TRBJ1-4	NA	CSVYSGTENEKLFF	TGCAGCGTTTATTCCGGGACAGAAAATGAAAAACTGTTTTTT
NA	TRBV28	TRBJ2-7	few	CASSGISRPEQYF	TGTGCCAGCAGTGGAATTAGCCGGCCTGAGCAGTACTTC
NA	TRBV7-2	TRBJ1-5	many	CASRGSLNQPQHF	TGTGCATCGCGGGGGTCACTCAATCAGCCCCAGCATTTT
TRBD1	TRBV20-1	TRBJ1-2	NA	CSAAGQAGGYTF	TGCAGTGCGGCGGGACAGGCAGGTGGCTACACCTTC
TRBD2	TRBV7-2	TRBJ2-4	NA	CASSPGTSGSIGQYF	TGTGCCAGCAGCCCGGGGACTAGCGGGAGTATCGGGCAGTACTTC
NA	TRBV30	TRBJ2-1	NA	CAWSPDLSSYDEQFF	TGTGCCTGGAGTCCGGACTTGAGCTCCTACGATGAGCAGTTCTTC
TRBD2	TRBV7-9	TRBJ2-5	NA	CASSLLTSGGPGTQYF	TGTGCCAGCAGCTTACTGACTAGCGGGGGACCCGGGACCCAGTACTTC
TRBD2	TRBV20-1	TRBJ2-1	few	CSANSGTSANNEQFF	TGCAGTGCTAACTCCGGGACTAGCGCCAACAATGAGCAGTTCTTC
NA	TRBV5-1	TRBJ2-7	NA	CASSLANRETEQYF	TGCGCCAGCAGCTTGGCCAACAGGGAAACCGAGCAGTACTTC
NA	TRBV5-1	TRBJ2-3	NA	CASSFVSGGSTDTQYF	TGCGCCAGCAGCTTCGTTAGCGGAGGGAGCACAGATACGCAGTATTTT
NA	TRBV5-1	TRBJ2-3	few	CASSLAYRDVATDTQYF	TGCGCCAGCAGCTTGGCCTACCGGGACGTAGCCACAGATACGCAGTATTTT
NA	TRBV6-1	TRBJ1-1	NA	CASSEVEHFTEAFF	TGTGCCAGCAGTGAAGTAGAACACTTCACTGAAGCTTTCTTT
NA	TRBV11-3	TRBJ2-7	NA	CASPREGQGLTYEQYF	TGTGCCAGCCCCCGAGAGGGGCAGGGGTTGACCTACGAGCAGTACTTC
NA	TRBV20-1	TRBJ1-1	NA	CSARPGTEAFF	TGCAGTGCTAGACCGGGCACTGAAGCTTTCTTT
TRBD2	TRBV12-3/TRBV12-4	TRBJ2-3	few	CASSFRAVAGEVQYF	TGTGCCAGCAGTTTTAGGGCCGTAGCGGGAGAGGTGCAGTATTTT
NA	TRBV20-1	TRBJ2-7	many	CSAKAVLSSYEQYF	TGCAGTGCTAAGGCGGTCCTGAGCTCCTACGAGCAGTACTTC
TRBD2	TRBV7-6	TRBJ2-3	few	CASSFSGGRDTQYF	TGTGCCAGCAGCTTCTCGGGCGGGAGGGATACGCAGTATTTT